The 29 T cell receptor beta chains given below trace back to one sample, sequenced in a study of human T cells and chemical hapten exposure. Time point defined: pre-sensitization, week 0. Documented treatment: therapeutic diphenylcyclopropenone sensitization with weekly scalp DPC. In TCRdb, the RACE reads were re-called with MiXCR into one record per CDR3 protein. The table lists around 250,000 distinct CDR3 sequences, about 8.6% of them singletons, with under 2.5% in the top ten. Source: whole blood, taken in connection with sensitization to the hapten diphenylcyclopropenone (DPC). These receptors all come from a woman between 35 and 50 years old with alopecia areata. Some clones in this sample may be carry-over from other donors' samples.

Many counts were recorded for this clonotype. CDR3 sequence reads: CASSLAQNTEAFF. The DNA for the CDR3 is TGTGCCAGCAGTTTGGCCCAGAACACTGAAGCTTTCTTT. The chain uses TRBV12-3 or TRBV12-4 and TRBJ1-1; D uncertain. The CDR3 sequence is 13 residues long. The V and J ends lost 3 bases and 1 base respectively, with 6 bases between them.

This clonotype has just a few counts. V and J are TRBV20-1 and TRBJ2-3, with D perhaps being TRBD1 or TRBD2 (5 bases each). V was cut by 5 bases and J by 2 bases, with 14 bases left in between. The length of the CDR3 is 14 residues. Germline V gene data show CDR1 as DFQATT and CDR2 as SNEGSKA (reference sequence). The CDR3 loop reads CSAGRVGTTDTQYF. CDR3 DNA: TGCAGTGCTGGTAGAGTCGGGACCACAGATACGCAGTATTTT.

The chain recombines TRBV7-2 with TRBJ2-7, with D uncertain. Germline V gives CDR1 SGHTA, CDR2 FQGNSA. V gave up 1 base and J gave up 4 bases, with 11 bases separating them. The CDR3 is 14 amino acids. The CDR3 DNA follows: TGTGCCAGCAGCTTAGAGCCCCAAGGGTACGAGCAGTACTTC. Translating it yields CASSLEPQGYEQYF.

The chain employs TRBV6-2 or TRBV6-3 and TRBJ2-7, with TRBD1 matching 7 bases. The CDR3 is 15 amino acids. CDR1 MNHEY and CDR2 SVGEGT come from the germline V gene. Trimming took 7 bases from V and 6 from J; bases not matched to a gene: 15. CDR3 sequence: CASIGTVRRLGEQYF. In DNA form, the CDR3 reads TGTGCCAGCATCGGGACAGTACGAAGATTAGGCGAGCAGTACTTC.

This clonotype was observed at least ten times. V usage is TRBV10-3 and J usage is TRBJ1-4; TRBD1 matches 8 bases. V shed 10 bases and J 4 bases; nucleotides not matched to a gene: 5. This CDR3 is 13 amino acids long. Germline-derived CDR1 and CDR2 are ENHRY and SYGVKD. The CDR3 here is CATRTGLNEKLFF. The CDR3 coding sequence is TGTGCCACGCGGACAGGGCTTAATGAAAAACTGTTTTTT.

J is TRBJ1-1 and V is TRBV10-3; D might be TRBD1 (6 bases). V gave up 6 bases and J gave up 0 bases, with 20 bases separating them. CDR1 and CDR2 from the germline V gene are ENHRY and SYGVKD. CDR3 length: 17 amino acids. The CDR3 nucleotides read TGTGCCATCAGAGGGGGGCAGAGTACTATTTTGAACACTGAAGCTTTCTTT. Translating it yields CAIRGGQSTILNTEAFF.

The table lists this clonotype with many counts. The rearrangement uses TRBV4-2 and TRBJ2-3; D is unclear. Trimming left V 1 base short and J 0 bases short, with 8 bases between. The length of the CDR3 is 15 residues. Germline assignment: CDR1 LGHNA and CDR2 YNFKEQ. CDR3 sequence (DNA): TGTGCCAGCAGCCAAGTCTCGGCAAGCACAGATACGCAGTATTTT. Translation gives CASSQVSASTDTQYF.

The V and J genes are TRBV5-1 and TRBJ1-1; TRBD1 matches 8 bases. The germline V gene encodes CDR1 SGHRS and CDR2 YFSETQ. With 4 bases clipped from V and 6 bases from J, the junction kept 8 bases outside the gene matches. This CDR3 has 14 residues. The CDR3 here is CASSMHDRGAEAFF. The CDR3 DNA reads TGCGCCAGCAGCATGCACGACAGGGGCGCTGAAGCTTTCTTT.

The chain has TRBV29-1 and TRBJ1-2; 7 positions match TRBD1. There are 13 residues in the CDR3. From germline, CDR1 is SQVTM and CDR2 ANQGSEA. V trimming: 1 base; J trimming: 8 bases; junction bases outside the gene matches: 7. The CDR3 region has the DNA TGCAGCGTTGAAGTAGGGGGCGCTAGGGGCTACACCTTC. This codes for CSVEVGGARGYTF.

This clonotype has a handful of counts. V is TRBV11-2 and J is TRBJ2-2; D call uncertain. Germline values: CDR1 SGHAT, CDR2 FQNNGV. The CDR3 length is 14 residues. Trimming stripped 5 bases from V and 3 bases from J, with 10 bases between. CDR3 residues: CASSRTADTGELFF. CDR3 nucleotides: TGTGCCAGCAGCCGGACGGCCGACACCGGGGAGCTGTTTTTT.

This clonotype occurred a few times. The V call is TRBV4-1, the J call TRBJ1-2; unclear D gene. The CDR3 has 13 amino acids. In germline, CDR1 is MGHRA, CDR2 YSYEKL. V shed 4 bases and J shed 11 bases, with 17 bases lying between them. CDR3 amino acids: CASSRTLLELYTF. The CDR3 nucleotides are TGCGCCAGCAGCCGAACCCTCCTGGAGCTATACACCTTC.

A few counts support this clonotype. This chain joins TRBV29-1 and TRBJ2-5; tentatively, D is TRBD1 (5 bases). Germline CDR1 reads SQVTM; CDR2 reads ANQGSEA. The CDR3 covers 19 residues. The V and J ends lost 0 bases and 5 bases respectively, with 28 bases between them. CDR3 sequence reads: CSVEDQFGPAKGYAETQYF. In DNA form, the CDR3 reads TGCAGCGTTGAAGATCAATTTGGGCCAGCTAAGGGGTACGCGGAGACCCAGTACTTC.

The genes are TRBV7-9 and TRBJ2-2, with D uncertain. This CDR3 is built from 12 residues. Germline CDR1 and CDR2: SEHNR and FQNEAQ (reference sequence). Trimming took 6 bases from V and 2 from J, leaving 4 bases between them. The CDR3 loop is CASSYNTGELFF. CDR3 nucleotide sequence: TGTGCCAGCAGTTATAACACCGGGGAGCTGTTTTTT.

A few counts support this clonotype. The chain is built from TRBV27 and TRBJ2-1; 8 nucleotides align to TRBD1. Germline V gene sequence: CDR1 MNHEY, CDR2 SMNVEV (reference sequence). The CDR3 is 15 residues long. V gave up 4 bases and J gave up 5 bases; unmatched junction bases: 7. CDR3 protein: CASSSDRALNNEQFF. The CDR3 DNA reads as TGTGCCAGCAGTTCGGACAGGGCTTTGAACAATGAGCAGTTCTTC.

The CDR3 region is CASSHPDRVNYEQYF. Here the CDR3 DNA reads TGCGCCAGCAGCCATCCCGACAGGGTAAACTACGAGCAGTACTTC. The rearrangement joins TRBV5-1 to TRBJ2-7; TRBD1 aligns across 7 bases. V was pared by 4 bases and J by 3 bases, with 10 bases of the junction left unmatched. The CDR3 runs 15 residues. In germline, CDR1 is SGHRS, CDR2 YFSETQ. Based on the CDR3 plus reference TRBV5-1 and TRBJ2-7, the full variable domain is KAGVTQTPRYLIKTRGQQVTLSCSPISGHRSVSWYQQTPGQGLQFLFEYFSETQRNKGNFPGRFSGRQFSNSRSEMNVSTLELGDSALYLCASSHPDRVNYEQYFGPGTRLTVT.

This clonotype has more than one count but fewer than ten. This sequence joins TRBV28 and TRBJ2-1; a possible D gene is TRBD1 (5 bases). Germline CDR1 reads MDHEN; CDR2 reads SYDVKM. The CDR3 contains 14 residues. Trimming pared 3 bases from V and 5 bases from J, leaving 11 bases between. CDR3 coding DNA: TGTGCCAGCAGTTTGGGGCCGCCCGACAATGAGCAGTTCTTC. Its protein product is CASSLGPPDNEQFF.

V and J are TRBV4-1 and TRBJ2-7, with D possibly being TRBD1 (5 bases). Per the germline V gene, CDR1 is MGHRA and CDR2 is YSYEKL. The CDR3 has 19 residues. Trimming stripped 5 bases from V and 0 bases from J, with 26 bases between. CDR3 nucleotide sequence: TGCGCCAGCAGCGGAACAGGCCCCGGCCGGTTTAGAAACTCCTACGAGCAGTACTTC. It codes for CASSGTGPGRFRNSYEQYF.

J is TRBJ2-1 and V is TRBV2; weak D call: TRBD2 (6 bases). The CDR3 loop spans 15 amino acids. Trimming stripped 0 bases from V and 7 bases from J, with 13 bases between. The V gene's germline CDR1 is SNHLY and CDR2 FYNNEI. The CDR3 sequence is CASSEAGSVINEQFF. The CDR3 region has the DNA TGTGCCAGCAGTGAAGCCGGGAGTGTTATTAATGAGCAGTTCTTC.

The V gene is TRBV9, the J gene TRBJ1-6; tentatively, D is TRBD1 (6 bases). The CDR3 has 13 residues. CDR1 is SGDLS, CDR2 YYNGEE, per germline. V was shortened by 7 bases and J by 5 bases, with 10 bases between the two germline ends. In DNA, the CDR3 is TGTGCCAGCGGGACAAATCATAATTCACCCCTCCACTTT. This codes for CASGTNHNSPLHF.

There are a few counts of this clonotype. The chain has TRBV20-1 and TRBJ2-7, with no clear D. In germline, CDR1 is DFQATT, CDR2 SNEGSKA (reference sequence). The CDR3 has 10 amino acids. The ends were cut back, 1 base at V and 6 bases at J, with 4 bases in the middle. CDR3 in amino acids: CSARGGEQYF. DNA of the CDR3: TGCAGTGCTAGAGGGGGCGAGCAGTACTTC.

This clonotype was recorded a few times. The chain couples TRBV12-3 or TRBV12-4 to TRBJ2-5; the D is unclear. Trimming removed 4 bases at V and 5 bases at J, with 11 bases between. CDR3 length: 13 residues. The chain's CDR3 is CASSSGIRETQYF. The CDR3 DNA is TGTGCCAGCAGTTCAGGAATCCGGGAGACCCAGTACTTC.

The chain joins TRBV27 to TRBJ2-4; TRBD1 matches 7 bases. V lost 8 bases to trimming and J lost 4 bases; unmatched junction nucleotides: 23. The V gene's germline CDR1 is MNHEY and CDR2 SMNVEV (reference sequence). The CDR3 length is 19 residues. The CDR3 loop is CASAFIASPGQVEKNIQYF. DNA for the CDR3: TGTGCCAGCGCATTTATCGCGTCCCCCGGACAGGTGGAGAAAAACATTCAGTACTTC.

This clonotype showed up just a few times. The rearrangement uses TRBV27 and TRBJ2-7, with 7 bases aligning to TRBD1. The V gene end was trimmed by 6 bases and the J gene end by 0 bases; junction bases not matched to a gene: 8. CDR1 is MNHEY and CDR2 is SMNVEV in the germline V gene (reference sequence). The CDR3 is 15 amino acids. This CDR3 is CASSSWDRISYEQYF. CDR3 DNA: TGTGCCAGCAGCTCGTGGGACAGAATCTCCTACGAGCAGTACTTC.

The chain recombines TRBV6-6 with TRBJ1-4; D is ambiguous. V dropped 0 bases and J dropped 4 bases, with 9 bases sitting between them. The CDR3 covers 15 residues. Germline CDR1 is MNHNY and CDR2 is SVGAGI (reference sequence). In DNA form, the CDR3 reads TGTGCCAGCAGTTACTCCACAGATATTAATGAAAAACTGTTTTTT. Amino acids: CASSYSTDINEKLFF.

Ten or more counts support this clonotype. V and J are TRBV3-1 and TRBJ2-5, with TRBD1 identical over 7 bases. This CDR3 region has 13 residues. Losses at the gene ends were 8 bases for V and 4 bases for J; bases not matched to a gene: 7. CDR1 LGHDT and CDR2 YNNKEL come from the germline V gene (reference sequence). The CDR3 bases are TGTGCCAGCCGAGCCTCAGGGGGAGAGACCCAGTACTTC. It specifies CASRASGGETQYF.

The chain joins TRBV28 to TRBJ1-2; D call uncertain. The germline V and J ends were trimmed by 3 bases and 2 bases, with 7 bases remaining between them. The CDR3 totals 13 residues. Germline V gives CDR1 MDHEN, CDR2 SYDVKM. This CDR3 is CASSLPGNYGYTF. The CDR3 DNA sequence: TGTGCCAGCAGTTTGCCGGGGAACTATGGCTACACCTTC.

A few counts support this clonotype. The CDR3 is CSVEVGSSGANVLTF. CDR3 nucleotides: TGCAGCGTTGAAGTGGGGTCCTCTGGGGCCAACGTCCTGACTTTC. V usage is TRBV29-1 and J usage is TRBJ2-6; no firm D call. Germline V gives CDR1 SQVTM, CDR2 ANQGSEA. The germline V and J ends were trimmed by 1 base and 0 bases, with 7 bases remaining between them. This CDR3 has 15 residues.

In its sample, this clonotype was seen a few times. The chain is built from TRBV29-1 and TRBJ2-2, with no clear D. Germline-derived CDR1 and CDR2 are SQVTM and ANQGSEA. V lost 6 bases to trimming and J lost 4 bases, with 15 bases between them. The CDR3 is 14 amino acids. For the CDR3, the DNA is TGCAGCGTATCCGAAGACACGGGCACCGGGGAGCTGTTTTTT. This gives the protein CSVSEDTGTGELFF.

This clonotype was seen a few times. The chain is built from TRBV24-1 and TRBJ1-2; the match to TRBD1 covers 7 bases. V dropped 11 bases and J dropped 2; count of bases not matched to a gene: 7. Germline CDR1 KGHDR, CDR2 SFDVKD. The CDR3 totals 13 residues. The CDR3, as DNA: TGTGCCATCGATGGACAGGAAAACTATGGCTACACCTTC. It encodes CAIDGQENYGYTF.